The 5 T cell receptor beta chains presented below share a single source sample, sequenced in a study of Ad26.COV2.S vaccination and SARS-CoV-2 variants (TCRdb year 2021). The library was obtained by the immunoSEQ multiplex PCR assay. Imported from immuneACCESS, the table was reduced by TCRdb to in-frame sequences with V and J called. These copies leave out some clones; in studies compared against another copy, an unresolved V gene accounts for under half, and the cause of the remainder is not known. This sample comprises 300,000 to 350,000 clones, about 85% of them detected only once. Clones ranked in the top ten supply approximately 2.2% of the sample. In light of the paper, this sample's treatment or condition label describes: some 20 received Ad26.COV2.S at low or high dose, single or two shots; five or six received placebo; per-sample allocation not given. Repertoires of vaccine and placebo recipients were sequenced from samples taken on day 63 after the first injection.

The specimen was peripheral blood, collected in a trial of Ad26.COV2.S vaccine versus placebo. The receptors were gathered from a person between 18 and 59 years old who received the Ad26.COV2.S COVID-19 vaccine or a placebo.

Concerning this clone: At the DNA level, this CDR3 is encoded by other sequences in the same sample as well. In DNA form, the CDR3 reads TGTGCCAGCAGTCGGACAGGGGGCATAACTGAAGCTTTCTTT. Translation gives CASSRTGGITEAFF. The chain combines TRBV28 with TRBJ1-1; 11 nucleotides line up with TRBD1. Germline loops: CDR1 MDHEN, CDR2 SYDVKM. The CDR3 loop spans 14 amino acids. J lost 5 bases, V lost 5 bases, and 4 bases had no gene match.

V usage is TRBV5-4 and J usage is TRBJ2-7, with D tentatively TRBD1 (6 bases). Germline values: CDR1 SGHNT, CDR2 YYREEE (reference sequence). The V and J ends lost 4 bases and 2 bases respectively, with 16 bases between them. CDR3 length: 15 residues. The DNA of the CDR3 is TGTGCCAGCAGCCCCGGAGGACAGTTCGCCTACGAGCAGTACTTC. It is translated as CASSPGGQFAYEQYF. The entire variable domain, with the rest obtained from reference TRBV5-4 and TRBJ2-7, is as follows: ETGVTQSPTHLIKTRGQQVTLRCSSQSGHNTVSWYQQALGQGPQFIFQYYREEENGRGNFPPRFSGLQFPNYSSELNVNALELDDSALYLCASSPGGQFAYEQYFGPGTRLTVT.

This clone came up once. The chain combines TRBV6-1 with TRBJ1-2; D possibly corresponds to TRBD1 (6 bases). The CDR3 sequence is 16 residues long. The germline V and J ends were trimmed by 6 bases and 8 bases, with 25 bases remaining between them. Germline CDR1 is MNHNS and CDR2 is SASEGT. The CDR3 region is CASREPGQGLAGGYTF. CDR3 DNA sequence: TGTGCCAGCAGGGAACCGGGACAAGGGCTTGCTGGGGGCTACACCTTC.

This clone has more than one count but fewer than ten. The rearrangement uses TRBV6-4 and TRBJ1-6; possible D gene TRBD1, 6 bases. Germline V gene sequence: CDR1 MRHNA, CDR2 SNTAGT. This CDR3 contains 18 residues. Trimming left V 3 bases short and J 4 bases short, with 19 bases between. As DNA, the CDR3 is TGTGCCAGCAGTGAATGGCAGGGGTCTCCTTCGTATAATTCACCCCTCCACTTT. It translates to CASSEWQGSPSYNSPLHF.

The CDR3 nucleotides are TGTGCCAGCAGCCCTCGGGACAGGAACACTGAAGCTTTCTTT. Translation: CASSPRDRNTEAFF. The V and J genes are TRBV4-2 and TRBJ1-1; 7 nucleotides agree with TRBD1. CDR1 is LGHNA, CDR2 YNFKEQ, per germline. The CDR3 extends over 14 amino acids. V was clipped by 4 bases and J by 1 base; unmatched bases: 3.